This note documents a single T cell receptor beta chain sequence. This receptor's antigen is unknown. No much larger clone is present one base from it, and per-base qualities are unavailable. Using the deep immunoSEQ assay, TCR CDR3 regions were amplified from genomic DNA by multiplex PCR. Extracted genomic DNA from each cell subset was distributed evenly across all wells of several immunoSEQ 96-well plates, and each plate was treated as a replicate. For sorted subsets, approximately 200 ng of genomic DNA, equivalent to 25,000 to 35,000 T cell genomes, went into each replicate PCR. Purified libraries were quantified with a Qubit 3.0 fluorometer, sized on a Bioanalyzer 2100, and re-quantified with the KAPA Library Quantification kit. A separate single-read 150-cycle Illumina NextSeq 550 flow cell was used to sequence each immunoSEQ 96-well plate. As for the authors' bioinformatics: Because only junctional sequences without quality scores were contained in the immunoSEQ output, filtering matching that applied to full-length reads could not be performed. To assign V/J genes and CDR3, sequences were annotated against IMGT germline references using PyIR, a Python wrapper for IgBLAST v1.9. Reads with weak V/J assignments (E-value above 1e-6), missing CDR3, stop codons, out-of-frame junctions, or ambiguous translated residues were removed. V3J clonotypes were defined by identical inferred V gene, J gene, and CDR3 amino acid sequence. Percentage overlap between repertoires was computed as shared unique clonotypes divided by the size of the smaller repertoire. Repertoire richness was assessed with RTK rarefaction, the Chao1 estimator, and Recon v2.1 estimates of unobserved clonotypes. OLGA was used to compute generation probabilities for all TCRbeta clonotypes that the gDNA method yielded from a few donors. TCRdb took over this immuneACCESS table, retaining in-frame rearrangements with V and J assigned. Such tables are incomplete; in checked studies, under half of the missing clones stem from an unresolved V gene, and the remainder is unexplained. The DNA was the basis for D and trimming; V, J and clone size are from that table. This sample comprises around 300,000 clones, around 87% of them detected only once. Clones ranked in the top ten supply around 16% of the sample.

The data belong to a study of shared clonotypes between healthy human individuals (dated by TCRdb to 2018 to 2020). Context from the whole study: Two women and three men aged 18 to 49 years were included in the cohort. For each donor, three plates each were used for CD4 naive and CD4 memory, two plates were used for CD8 naive, and one plate was used for CD8 memory. To estimate repertoire size and how much clonotype sharing occurs between individuals, the study deeply sequenced the blood TCR repertoires of roughly 5 healthy adults. To increase sequencing depth and limit assay-specific biases, different laboratories used diverse techniques to prepare libraries and sequence TCR repertoires. Leukapheresis yielded between about 0.85 and 10 billion PBMCs per donor. The investigation overall reported the following: Naive subsets generally had larger estimated clonotype richness than memory subsets did. The small number of donors limited the genetic and exposure-history diversity represented. Higher generation probabilities were observed for clonotypes shared by all four sorted-subset donors than for non-shared clonotypes. Sampling was limited to blood, and TCR repertoires in tissue likely differ from TCR repertoires in blood. When a few donors were compared, the shared fraction of clonotypes was about 5% for naive CD4, 3.5% to 4% for naive CD8, 2.3% for memory CD4, and about 0.36% for memory CD8. Incomplete sequencing was indicated by rarefaction of sorted-subset datasets, despite the large sequencing depth. Pairwise subsampling indicated that sequencing depth was expected to affect the degree of clonotype sharing among donors.

Healthy HIV-negative adults with no recently reported acute infections or vaccinations were included as donors. Every donor was a Caucasian adult residing in Nashville, Tennessee, USA. The CD8 memory samples were a combination of magnetically selected CD45RO+ cells and CCR7-negative CD45RA+ effector memory (TemRA) cells. Blood was collected by leukapheresis, and PBMCs were isolated by Ficoll-Histopaque density gradient centrifugation and then cryopreserved in liquid nitrogen vapor phase. Purity and quantity of every magnetically sorted T cell population were checked by analytical flow cytometry. From each sorted fraction, genomic DNA was isolated and quantified by UV absorbance on a Nanodrop 2000c. Taken from cysteine to phenylalanine, the CDR3 has 12 residues. The DNA shown is the 36-base CDR3, in frame from base 1. A distance of 6 bases separates the germline ends of V and J, which lose 6 bases and 1 base respectively. The germline V gene (reference sequence) yields MNHEY for CDR1 and SMNVEV for CDR2.

Sequenced: memory CD8+ T cells sorted from blood. Explained via the paper, the cell subset or site label denotes: CD45RO+ cells pooled with CCR7-negative TemRA cells. The TCR was taken from a man aged 18 to 29 in good health. The chain was built from TRBV27 and TRBJ1-2, with the D segment identity uncertain. In nucleotide form, the sequence is TGTGCCAGCAGGGGGATTAACTATGGCTACACCTTC. This encodes CASRGINYGYTF.